The 26 T cell receptor beta chains listed next were all sequenced from one sample in a study of T cells in Graves' hyperthyroidism and ophthalmopathy. RNA transcripts gave rise to amplified TCR beta CDR3 regions. The HTBI primer set was used in a first-round RT-PCR of the TCR CDR3. TCRdb redid the calling of the multiplex PCR reads with MiXCR, one entry per CDR3 protein. The profile shows roughly 500,000 distinct CDR3 sequences, roughly 46% of them singletons. Sequenced: peripheral blood or thyroid tissue (not recorded which). The receptors derive from an adult woman with Graves' disease, either hyperthyroidism or ophthalmopathy (not recorded which).

This clonotype was seen many times. The rearrangement uses TRBV20-1 and TRBJ1-4; 9 positions match TRBD1. The V and J ends lost 6 bases and 7 bases, in that order; junction bases with no gene match: 12. This CDR3 has 15 amino acids. Germline V gene lookup returns CDR1 DFQATT and CDR2 SNEGSKA (reference sequence). CDR3 DNA sequence: TGCAGTGCCACGGGTGGCGGGACAGGGAGTGAAAAACTGTTTTTT. Amino acids: CSATGGGTGSEKLFF.

This clonotype was picked up a small number of times. The chain combines TRBV19 with TRBJ1-1, with a tentative D call TRBD1 (6 bases). V lost 7 bases and J 10 bases, leaving 10 bases between the germline ends. The CDR3 is 10 amino acids. CDR1 is LNHDA and CDR2 is SQIVND in the germline V gene (reference sequence). CDR3 nucleotides: TGTGCCAGTAAGGGGGAAGGAGCTTTCTTT. This codes for CASKGEGAFF.

V is TRBV15 and J is TRBJ1-1; 7 positions match TRBD1. This CDR3 is built from 13 residues. The germline V gene encodes CDR1 LNHNV and CDR2 YYDKDF (reference sequence). Trimming took 0 bases from V and 10 from J; bases not matched to a gene: 5. DNA of the CDR3: TGTGCCACCAGCAGAGACATACAGGGGATAGCTTTCTTT. Amino acid sequence: CATSRDIQGIAFF.

This clonotype was found many times. The chain is built from TRBV6-5 and TRBJ2-7; 11 nucleotides match TRBD2. Trimming at V came to 1 base and at J to 7 bases, leaving 6 bases not matched to a gene. CDR3 length: 15 residues. Germline assignment: CDR1 MNHEY and CDR2 SVGAGI. The CDR3 loop reads CASSYLTSGSWEQYF. The CDR3 DNA follows: TGTGCCAGCAGTTACTTAACTAGCGGGAGTTGGGAGCAGTACTTC.

This clonotype was observed a few times. The chain couples TRBV7-9 to TRBJ1-2; D is uncertain. Germline V CDR1 and CDR2: SEHNR, FQNEAQ (reference sequence). V lost 5 bases to trimming and J lost 4 bases, with 14 bases between them. The CDR3 spans 14 residues. CDR3 in DNA: TGTGCCAGCAGCCCGCTCCCACCTCCCTATGGCTACACCTTC. Its translation is CASSPLPPPYGYTF. Supplemented by reference TRBV7-9 and TRBJ1-2, the full variable domain reads DTGVSQNPRHKITKRGQNVTFRCDPISEHNRLYWYRQTLGQGPEFLTYFQNEAQLEKSRLLSDRFSAERPKGSFSTLEIQRTEQGDSAMYLCASSPLPPPYGYTFGSGTRLTVV.

V is TRBV5-1 and J is TRBJ1-1; 9 positions agree with TRBD1. V gave up 4 bases and J gave up 4 bases; unmatched junction bases: 8. Germline CDR1 is SGHRS and CDR2 is YFSETQ. CDR3 size: 15 residues. The CDR3 DNA reads as TGCGCCAGCAGCCTCAGGACAGGGGAGGTCACTGAAGCTTTCTTT. Translating gives CASSLRTGEVTEAFF.

This clonotype was seen ten or more times. The chain is built from TRBV11-2 and TRBJ2-2; the match to TRBD2 covers 10 bases. The germline gives CDR1 SGHAT, CDR2 FQNNGV. The length of the CDR3 is 18 residues. The V and J ends lost 0 bases and 1 base, in that order; junction bases with no gene match: 5. Here the CDR3 DNA reads TGTGCCAGCAGCTTAGAGTTACTAGCGGGAATGAACACCGGGGAGCTGTTTTTT. Residues: CASSLELLAGMNTGELFF.

The chain recombines TRBV10-2 with TRBJ1-3, with 9 positions matching TRBD1. Trimming took 6 bases from V and 9 from J; bases not matched to a gene: 9. The CDR3 runs to 14 residues. Per the germline V gene, CDR1 is WSHSY and CDR2 is SAAADI. The CDR3 DNA reads TGCGCCAGCAGGGGGGACCGACAGGGGGGCACCATATATTTT. The encoded protein is CASRGDRQGGTIYF.

This clonotype was observed a handful of times. The rearrangement joins TRBV20-1 to TRBJ2-7, with TRBD2 matching over 7 bases. Germline V gene sequence: CDR1 DFQATT, CDR2 SNEGSKA (reference sequence). J gave up 3 bases and V 8 bases, and 7 bases lay outside the gene matches. CDR3 length: 12 residues. The CDR3 is CSYSGGSYEQYF. For the CDR3, the DNA is TGCAGTTACTCGGGGGGAAGCTACGAGCAGTACTTC.

The rearrangement links TRBV4-1 to TRBJ1-5, with D hard to call. The CDR3 loop spans 15 amino acids. CDR1 and CDR2 (germline): MGHRA, YSYEKL. V lost 0 bases and J lost 1, with 7 bases in between. Here the CDR3 reads CASSQDDQSNQPQHF. CDR3 nucleotides: TGCGCCAGCAGCCAAGACGACCAAAGCAATCAGCCCCAGCATTTT.

CDR3 coding DNA: TGCAGCCCTCGAGGAGGTCTCCTTAGCGGGAGTCCGTACTTC. Protein: CSPRGGLLSGSPYF. The rearrangement links TRBV20-1 to TRBJ2-7; 9 nucleotides match TRBD2. The germline CDR1 and CDR2 sequences are DFQATT and SNEGSKA (reference sequence). This CDR3 is 14 amino acids long.

The chain's CDR3 is CASSGVETQYF. DNA of the CDR3: TGTGCTAGCTCTGGGGTAGAGACCCAGTACTTC. V and J are TRBV19 and TRBJ2-5, with D unresolved. The germline V gene encodes CDR1 LNHDA and CDR2 SQIVND (reference sequence). This CDR3 contains 11 residues.

In its sample, this clonotype was seen many times. The V call is TRBV9, the J call TRBJ1-2, with unresolved D. The CDR3 has 12 residues. V shed 4 bases and J shed 7 bases, with 11 bases lying between them. Germline assignment: CDR1 SGDLS and CDR2 YYNGEE. This CDR3 is CASSSQSPGYTF. The CDR3 DNA follows: TGTGCCAGCAGCTCACAAAGCCCTGGCTACACCTTC.

This clonotype was counted ten times or more. This chain connects TRBV20-1 to TRBJ2-7; D may be TRBD2 (6 bases). Germline CDR1 and CDR2: DFQATT and SNEGSKA (reference sequence). V was pared by 3 bases and J by 3 bases, with 12 bases between. The length of the CDR3 is 13 residues. CDR3 sequence (DNA): TGCAGTGCTAGTCAAGTGGGGGGCTACGAGCAGTACTTC. It codes for CSASQVGGYEQYF.

Many counts were recorded for this clonotype. This chain uses TRBV6-1 with TRBJ2-7; a possible D gene is TRBD2 (6 bases). This CDR3 spans 15 amino acids. Germline lookup yields CDR1 MNHNS and CDR2 SASEGT. V was clipped by 6 bases and J by 2 bases, with 17 bases between them. The CDR3 reads CASRTLAPTTYEQYF. In DNA form, the CDR3 reads TGTGCCAGCAGGACCCTAGCGCCTACTACCTACGAGCAGTACTTC.

V and J are TRBV7-3 and TRBJ1-2; D is unclear. Between the trimmed V and J ends, which lost 1 base and 0 bases, there was a span of 12 bases. CDR1 and CDR2 (germline): SGHTA, FQGTGA. The CDR3 covers 16 residues. For the CDR3, the DNA is TGTGCCAGCAGCTTAAGGATGGGCGCCGCTAACTATGGCTACACCTTC. It codes for CASSLRMGAANYGYTF.

Comments on this clonotype: With a much larger clone just one base away, this may be a read error. The chain uses TRBV4-1 and TRBJ1-2; D is possibly TRBD1 (6 bases). The CDR3 length is 16 residues. V was shortened by 1 base and J by 8 bases, with 20 bases between the two germline ends. The V gene's germline CDR1 is MGHRA and CDR2 YSYEKL. CDR3 residues: CASSQVPTGPYVGYTF. CDR3 in DNA: TGCGCCAGCAGCCAAGTTCCCACAGGGCCCTATGTCGGCTACACCTTC.

Notes on this clonotype: It is unclear where the CDR3 begins or ends on the DNA, so no DNA is shown, and the CDR3 is as TCRdb lists it. This chain links TRBV2 with TRBJ2-7; TRBD2 is the table's D call and was not checked against the DNA. CDR1 is SNHLY and CDR2 is FYNNEI in the germline V gene. Ends included, the CDR3 has 16 residues. Here the CDR3 reads CACSARRGLLSGSPYF.

In this sample, this clonotype turned up a few times. The V and J genes are TRBV28 and TRBJ1-1; D is perhaps TRBD1 (6 bases). Germline-derived CDR1 and CDR2 are MDHEN and SYDVKM. With 7 bases removed from V and 7 bases from J, the gap between germline ends came to 25 bases. CDR3 length: 16 residues. CDR3 loop: CASTPNKIGQLIEAFF. In DNA, the CDR3 is TGTGCCAGCACCCCAAACAAAATAGGACAGCTGATTGAAGCTTTCTTT.

In this sample, this clonotype turned up a few times. V is TRBV9 and J is TRBJ1-1; no clear D gene. The V gene lost 0 bases and the J gene lost 3 bases, with 6 bases spanning the gap. The CDR3 loop spans 13 amino acids. Germline V lookup: CDR1 SGDLS, CDR2 YYNGEE. CDR3 DNA sequence: TGTGCCAGCAGCGTAGAGGCATACACTGAAGCTTTCTTT. This gives the protein CASSVEAYTEAFF.

This clonotype was detected many times. The chain couples TRBV20-1 to TRBJ2-2, with 7 bases that match TRBD2. The CDR3 totals 13 residues. V was clipped by 6 bases and J by 6 bases; unmatched bases: 7. The V gene's germline CDR1 is DFQATT and CDR2 SNEGSKA (reference sequence). The CDR3 spells CSAHKGLSGELFF. CDR3 sequence (DNA): TGCAGTGCCCATAAGGGACTATCCGGGGAGCTGTTTTTT.

The chain recombines TRBV7-9 with TRBJ2-3; D is unclear. CDR1 is SEHNR, CDR2 FQNEAQ, per germline (reference sequence). The CDR3 totals 15 residues. Trimming took 4 bases from V and 2 from J, leaving 13 bases between them. The CDR3 DNA follows: TGTGCCAGCAGCTCCCGACGTTCACACACAGATACGCAGTATTTT. Its translation: CASSSRRSHTDTQYF.

This rearrangement joins TRBV5-5 to TRBJ1-4; possibly TRBD1 for D (6 bases). Germline CDR1 SGHKS, CDR2 YYEKEE (reference sequence). This CDR3 spans 16 amino acids. V was cut by 2 bases and J by 8 bases, with 19 bases left in between. As DNA, the CDR3 is TGTGCCAGCAGCTTCACCCGGGACACCCTAGAAGAAAAACTGTTTTTT. The encoded protein is CASSFTRDTLEEKLFF.

In its sample, this clonotype was seen a few times. The rearrangement joins TRBV29-1 to TRBJ1-2; possibly TRBD1 for D (6 bases). Germline V gene lookup returns CDR1 SQVTM and CDR2 ANQGSEA. This CDR3 contains 13 residues. Trimming removed 4 bases at V and 1 base at J, with 10 bases between. The CDR3: CSVVTGLNYGYTF. The CDR3 DNA sequence: TGCAGCGTTGTGACAGGTCTTAACTATGGCTACACCTTC.

This clonotype was recorded a few times. The chain combines TRBV2 with TRBJ2-7, with TRBD1 matching over 7 bases. CDR3 length equals 13 residues. Trimming cost V 7 bases and J 4 bases; bases outside gene matches: 7. Germline V gene data show CDR1 as SNHLY and CDR2 as FYNNEI. CDR3 sequence: CASIRQGRYEQYF. The CDR3 DNA is TGTGCCAGCATCCGACAGGGTCGGTACGAGCAGTACTTC.

This clonotype was observed at least ten times. The chain carries TRBV12-3 or TRBV12-4 and TRBJ1-1; D gene uncertain. This CDR3 is built from 14 residues. Between the trimmed V and J ends, which lost 2 bases and 4 bases, there was a span of 11 bases. DNA of the CDR3: TGTGCCAGCAGTTTAATAGGGAAACCCACTGAAGCTTTCTTT. The encoded protein is CASSLIGKPTEAFF.